Below, 32 T cell receptor beta chains from the same sample are listed, as sequenced in a study of blood T cell repertoires in COVID-19. TCRdb's copy holds only in-frame clones and misses some; the assay was immunoSEQ multiplex PCR. The data hold 290,000 or so clones, with around 86% observed a single time. Material: peripheral blood. The receptor source for this set is a man in his 70s with acute or convalescent COVID-19.

The genes are TRBV5-1 and TRBJ2-3, with a weak D call TRBD2 (6 bases). The V gene lost 0 bases and the J gene lost 2 bases, with 13 bases spanning the gap. The CDR3 has 16 residues. Germline V gene data show CDR1 as SGHRS and CDR2 as YFSETQ. The CDR3 spells CASSLGIAETTDTQYF. Here the CDR3 DNA reads TGCGCCAGCAGCTTGGGAATAGCGGAGACCACAGATACGCAGTATTTT. Combining the CDR3 with reference TRBV5-1 and TRBJ2-3 gives the whole variable domain KAGVTQTPRYLIKTRGQQVTLSCSPISGHRSVSWYQQTPGQGLQFLFEYFSETQRNKGNFPGRFSGRQFSNSRSEMNVSTLELGDSALYLCASSLGIAETTDTQYFGPGTRLTVL.

The V gene is TRBV2, the J gene TRBJ1-4; D remains ambiguous. The CDR3 runs to 13 residues. Germline loops: CDR1 SNHLY, CDR2 FYNNEI. Trimming stripped 7 bases from V and 1 base from J, with 7 bases between. The CDR3 reads CASTGVTNEKLFF. The CDR3, as DNA: TGTGCCAGCACGGGAGTAACTAATGAAAAACTGTTTTTT.

This chain uses TRBV2 with TRBJ1-3; no firm D call. Germline lookup yields CDR1 SNHLY and CDR2 FYNNEI. Trimming shortened V by 5 bases and J by 3 bases, and 11 bases separated the two germline ends. The CDR3 is 14 amino acids. The CDR3 protein is CASSTWEGGNTIYF. The DNA for the CDR3 is TGTGCCAGCAGTACCTGGGAGGGTGGAAACACCATATATTTT.

The chain employs TRBV11-2 and TRBJ1-2, with unresolved D. CDR1 is SGHAT, CDR2 FQNNGV, per germline. Trimming cost V 1 base and J 7 bases, with 10 bases left between them. The CDR3 is made up of 13 amino acids. The CDR3 is CASSLGGVRGYTF. Written as DNA, the CDR3 is TGTGCCAGCAGCTTAGGGGGAGTACGTGGCTACACCTTC.

The V and J genes are TRBV18 and TRBJ1-5; D is perhaps TRBD1 (6 bases). Germline loops: CDR1 KGHSH, CDR2 LQKENI. This CDR3 comprises 15 residues. Trimming pared 3 bases from V and 4 bases from J, leaving 13 bases between. The CDR3 DNA reads TGTGCCAGCTCACCTCCAGGGGAGGGGAATCAGCCCCAGCATTTT. Translation gives CASSPPGEGNQPQHF.

The gene calls are TRBV15 and TRBJ2-1; unclear D gene. Germline V gene sequence: CDR1 LNHNV, CDR2 YYDKDF (reference sequence). V was trimmed by 0 bases and J by 7 bases, leaving 10 bases between them. This CDR3 contains 14 residues. The CDR3 DNA is TGTGCCACCAGCAGAGATACGGGTAGGAATGAGCAGTTCTTC. This translates into CATSRDTGRNEQFF.

This chain uses TRBV29-1 with TRBJ1-5, with D perhaps matching TRBD1 (6 bases). Trimming took off 4 bases at V and 4 bases at J, with 11 bases between the two ends. This CDR3 has 13 amino acids. Germline V gene lookup returns CDR1 SQVTM and CDR2 ANQGSEA. The CDR3 sequence: CSVAQGRNQPQHF. In nucleotides, the CDR3 is TGCAGCGTTGCCCAGGGGCGGAATCAGCCCCAGCATTTT.

The table lists this clone with a count of one. The rearrangement links TRBV5-5 to TRBJ1-1; no reliable D call. Germline V lookup: CDR1 SGHKS, CDR2 YYEKEE (reference sequence). Trimming stripped 0 bases from V and 5 bases from J, with 17 bases between. The CDR3 is 16 residues long. CDR3: CASSLESGLRMTEAFF. CDR3 in DNA: TGTGCCAGCAGCTTGGAATCCGGGTTACGGATGACTGAAGCTTTCTTT.

This chain links TRBV15 with TRBJ1-1; possible D gene TRBD1, 5 bases. With 1 base removed from V and 6 bases from J, the gap between germline ends came to 18 bases. Germline CDR1 reads LNHNV; CDR2 reads YYDKDF (reference sequence). The CDR3 length is 16 residues. CDR3 in amino acids: CATSRGGTTGPAEAFF. DNA for the CDR3: TGTGCCACCAGCAGAGGGGGGACTACAGGACCCGCTGAAGCTTTCTTT. Supplemented by reference TRBV15 and TRBJ1-1, the full variable domain reads DAMVIQNPRYQVTQFGKPVTLSCSQTLNHNVMYWYQQKSSQAPKLLFHYYDKDFNNEADTPDNFQSRRPNTSFCFLDIRSPGLGDTAMYLCATSRGGTTGPAEAFFGQGTRLTVV.

This rearrangement joins TRBV28 to TRBJ2-5; TRBD1 matches 7 bases. CDR1 is MDHEN, CDR2 SYDVKM, per germline. V lost 7 bases, J lost 2 bases, and 7 bases stayed unmatched. The CDR3 loop spans 14 amino acids. The CDR3, as DNA: TGTGCCAGCACTCCACAGGGGTTTCAAGAGACCCAGTACTTC. Its protein product is CASTPQGFQETQYF.

The V and J genes are TRBV5-8 and TRBJ2-7; 7 positions match TRBD2. After removal of 5 bases from V and 4 bases from J, the junction contained 9 bases not matched to a gene. The CDR3 totals 14 residues. Germline V gene sequence: CDR1 SGHTS, CDR2 YDEGEE. The CDR3 is CASRRGRGMYEQYF. The CDR3 bases are TGTGCCAGCAGAAGAGGGCGGGGGATGTACGAGCAGTACTTC. The full variable domain, completed using reference TRBV5-8 and TRBJ2-7, is EAGVTQSPTHLIKTRGQQATLRCSPISGHTSVYWYQQALGLGLQFLLWYDEGEERNRGNFPPRFSGRQFPNYSSELNVNALELEDSALYLCASRRGRGMYEQYFGPGTRLTVT.

The chain recombines TRBV19 with TRBJ1-1; the D gene is possibly TRBD1 (5 bases). Trimming removed 10 bases from V and 8 bases from J, with 17 bases in between. The CDR3 loop spans 12 amino acids. Per the germline V gene, CDR1 is LNHDA and CDR2 is SQIVND (reference sequence). CDR3 residues: CATSSRATEAFF. CDR3 DNA sequence: TGTGCCACGTCCTCCAGGGCGACCGAAGCTTTCTTT.

In the case of this clone: This specimen includes other DNA sequences encoding the same CDR3. The chain joins TRBV29-1 to TRBJ1-2, with TRBD1 matching 7 bases. Trimming at V came to 6 bases and at J to 3 bases, leaving 1 base not matched to a gene. The CDR3 totals 11 residues. In germline, CDR1 is SQVTM, CDR2 ANQGSEA. The DNA of the CDR3 is TGCAGCGTCGGACAGGACTATGGCTACACCTTC. Amino acid sequence: CSVGQDYGYTF.

V and J are TRBV7-9 and TRBJ1-1, with D possibly TRBD1 on 5 matching bases. Trimming took 5 bases from V and 1 from J, leaving 14 bases between them. CDR3 length: 15 amino acids. Germline V gene lookup returns CDR1 SEHNR and CDR2 FQNEAQ (reference sequence). The CDR3 DNA reads as TGTGCCAGCAGCCCTTCAGGGATGGAGAACACTGAAGCTTTCTTT. Protein: CASSPSGMENTEAFF.

J is TRBJ2-4 and V is TRBV30; 12 nucleotides line up with TRBD2. CDR1 and CDR2 from the germline V gene are GTSNPN and SVGIG (reference sequence). The CDR3 is 13 residues long. Germline trimming cut 3 bases from V and 9 bases from J; bases unmatched to any gene: 3. The CDR3 DNA reads TGTGCCTGGAGCGGACTAGCGGGAACCATTCAGTACTTC. Its protein is CAWSGLAGTIQYF.

This chain links TRBV7-6 with TRBJ2-1; 7 bases are a match to TRBD2. The length of the CDR3 is 16 residues. Losses at the gene ends were 5 bases for V and 4 bases for J; bases not matched to a gene: 11. Germline assignment: CDR1 SGHVS and CDR2 FNYEAQ. CDR3 in DNA: TGTGCCAGCAGCCCACTAGCCGCTAGCGGATACAATGAGCAGTTCTTC. Translated, it gives CASSPLAASGYNEQFF.

This chain connects TRBV30 to TRBJ1-2; D perhaps matches TRBD1 (5 bases). The CDR3 runs to 15 residues. Trimming shortened V by 2 bases and J by 3 bases, and 16 bases separated the two germline ends. Germline CDR1 is GTSNPN and CDR2 is SVGIG (reference sequence). CDR3 nucleotide sequence: TGTGCCTGGAGTCCGGTGGGGGGGTACTACTATGGCTACACCTTC. It codes for CAWSPVGGYYYGYTF.

V usage is TRBV3-1 (or the pseudogene TRBV3-2) and J usage is TRBJ1-1; D is perhaps TRBD1 (6 bases). Trimming took off 4 bases at V and 10 bases at J, with 13 bases between the two ends. CDR3 length: 12 residues. Germline V gene lookup returns CDR1 LGHDT and CDR2 YNNKEL (reference sequence). The chain's CDR3 is CASSPRGRGAFF. CDR3 in DNA: TGTGCCAGCAGCCCGCGGGGGCGGGGAGCTTTCTTT.

In its sample, this clone was seen once. The chain uses TRBV20-1 and TRBJ2-1, with D unclear. V was clipped by 4 bases and J by 7 bases, with 5 bases between them. The CDR3 sequence is 10 residues long. Per germline, CDR1 DFQATT and CDR2 SNEGSKA (reference sequence). CDR3 sequence reads: CSATRNEQFF. CDR3 in DNA: TGCAGTGCTACGAGAAATGAGCAGTTCTTC.

The chain couples TRBV11-2 to TRBJ2-2, with a possible D match to TRBD2 (5 bases). The V end was cut by 2 bases, the J end by 7 bases, with 14 bases between. This CDR3 region has 15 residues. The germline V gene encodes CDR1 SGHAT and CDR2 FQNNGV. Written as DNA, the CDR3 is TGTGCCAGCAGCTTATCTCGGGAATTTCTCGGGGAGCTGTTTTTT. Translating it yields CASSLSREFLGELFF. Drawing the rest from reference TRBV11-2 and TRBJ2-2, the complete variable domain is EAGVAQSPRYKIIEKRQSVAFWCNPISGHATLYWYQQILGQGPKLLIQFQNNGVVDDSQLPKDRFSAERLKGVDSTLKIQPAKLEDSAVYLCASSLSREFLGELFFGEGSRLTVL.

This chain links TRBV4-2 with TRBJ1-6; TRBD1 might be the D (5 bases). V was cut by 0 bases and J by 6 bases, with 9 bases left in between. The CDR3 runs 15 residues. Germline CDR1 is LGHNA and CDR2 is YNFKEQ. The CDR3 sequence is CASSQEVGPNSPLHF. Here the CDR3 DNA reads TGTGCCAGCAGCCAAGAGGTGGGGCCTAATTCACCCCTCCACTTT.

On this clone itself: Other DNA sequences within the sample encode an identical CDR3. This chain links TRBV5-1 with TRBJ2-3; 7 bases align to TRBD1. V lost 2 bases, J lost 4 bases, and 4 bases stayed unmatched. Germline assignment: CDR1 SGHRS and CDR2 YFSETQ. This CDR3 has 14 amino acids. This CDR3 reads CASSLGQGADTQYF. The CDR3 region has the DNA TGCGCCAGCAGCTTAGGCCAGGGGGCAGATACGCAGTATTTT.

The rearrangement joins TRBV5-4 to TRBJ2-3, with 10 bases matching TRBD2. Germline assignment: CDR1 SGHNT and CDR2 YYREEE (reference sequence). The CDR3 is made up of 17 amino acids. J was trimmed by 2 bases and V by 1 base; bases with no gene match: 7. The chain's CDR3 is CASSLRLAGANTDTQYF. CDR3 sequence (DNA): TGTGCCAGCAGCTTGCGGCTAGCGGGGGCCAACACAGATACGCAGTATTTT.

CDR3 residues: CASSSGTSGGSTQYF. As DNA, the CDR3 is TGTGCCAGCAGCTCCGGGACTAGCGGGGGGTCTACGCAGTATTTT. The rearrangement uses TRBV7-2 and TRBJ2-3; 15 bases line up with TRBD2. The CDR3 sequence is 15 residues long. Germline CDR1 and CDR2: SGHTA and FQGNSA. J gave up 8 bases and V 4 bases, and 4 bases lay outside the gene matches. Drawing the rest from reference TRBV7-2 and TRBJ2-3, the complete variable domain is GAGVSQSPSNKVTEKGKDVELRCDPISGHTALYWYRQSLGQGLEFLIYFQGNSAPDKSGLPSDRFSAERTGGSVSTLTIQRTQQEDSAVYLCASSSGTSGGSTQYFGPGTRLTVL.

This clone was seen once. DNA for the CDR3: TGTGCCAGCAGCTTGGGGGGACAGGGGGCTGGAAACACCATATATTTT. Protein product: CASSLGGQGAGNTIYF. The rearrangement uses TRBV5-4 and TRBJ1-3; TRBD1 agrees at 11 bases. The germline V gene encodes CDR1 SGHNT and CDR2 YYREEE (reference sequence). There are 16 residues in the CDR3. Trimming took 0 bases from V and 2 from J; bases not matched to a gene: 1.

The chain uses TRBV2 and TRBJ2-6; TRBD1 matches at 12 bases. V trimming: 6 bases; J trimming: 12 bases; junction bases outside the gene matches: 9. CDR1 is SNHLY, CDR2 FYNNEI, per germline. The CDR3 runs to 15 residues. CDR3: CASRAGTGGLSVLTF. The CDR3 nucleotides read TGTGCCAGCAGAGCCGGGACAGGGGGCCTTAGCGTCCTGACTTTC.

V is TRBV6-5 and J is TRBJ1-2; D not certain. The V and J ends lost 7 bases and 5 bases respectively, with 14 bases between them. The CDR3 runs to 13 residues. CDR1 is MNHEY, CDR2 SVGAGI, per germline. Here the CDR3 reads CASTDNLNYGYTF. Here the CDR3 DNA reads TGTGCCAGCACCGACAATCTAAATTATGGCTACACCTTC.

V gene TRBV7-3 combines with J gene TRBJ2-1; D is ambiguous. V was shortened by 7 bases and J by 5 bases, with 6 bases between the two germline ends. This CDR3 spans 11 amino acids. Looked up from germline, CDR1 is SGHTA and CDR2 is FQGTGA. CDR3 residues: CASTRDNEQFF. In DNA, the CDR3 is TGTGCCAGCACTCGAGACAATGAGCAGTTCTTC. Together with reference TRBV7-3 and TRBJ2-1, the CDR3 gives the full variable domain: GAGVSQTPSNKVTEKGKYVELRCDPISGHTALYWYRQSLGQGPEFLIYFQGTGAADDSGLPNDRFFAVRPEGSVSTLKIQRTERGDSAVYLCASTRDNEQFFGPGTRLTVL.

This clone came up a few times. In DNA form, the CDR3 reads TGTGCCAGCCGAACCACAGGGGGCGAGTCACCCCTCCACTTT. This sequence encodes CASRTTGGESPLHF. The rearrangement joins TRBV7-8 to TRBJ1-6; 9 bases line up with TRBD1. V trimming: 8 bases; J trimming: 10 bases; junction bases outside the gene matches: 9. This CDR3 has 14 amino acids. Germline loops: CDR1 SGHVS, CDR2 FQNEAQ.

The chain recombines TRBV6-5 with TRBJ2-1; 11 bases are a match to TRBD2. V dropped 7 bases and J dropped 9; count of bases not matched to a gene: 11. CDR3 size: 15 residues. Germline-derived CDR1 and CDR2 are MNHEY and SVGAGI. In nucleotides, the CDR3 is TGTGCCAGCAAAAGGGGAACTAGCGGGAGCTCTGAGCAGTTCTTC. Translating it yields CASKRGTSGSSEQFF.

The chain is built from TRBV5-1 and TRBJ2-7; maybe TRBD2 (6 bases). From germline, CDR1 is SGHRS and CDR2 YFSETQ. Trimming removed 5 bases from V and 9 bases from J, with 21 bases in between. This CDR3 comprises 14 residues. CDR3 protein: CASRPSPTAGGQYF. The CDR3 coding sequence is TGCGCCAGCAGACCCAGCCCGACCGCCGGGGGGCAGTACTTC.

The chain employs TRBV10-3 and TRBJ1-2, with D perhaps matching TRBD1 (6 bases). The germline V gene has CDR1 ENHRY and CDR2 SYGVKD. Trimming removed 9 bases from V and 5 bases from J, with 16 bases in between. The CDR3 runs 13 residues. The CDR3, as DNA: TGTGCCATGGGAGTAGGACAGCAATATGGCTACACCTTC. Protein product: CAMGVGQQYGYTF.